A selection of T cell receptor beta chains follows, all from one sample in a study of low-dose radiotherapy and immunotherapy resistance in tumors. TCRdb recomputed calls from the reads with MiXCR, one row per CDR3 protein. Altogether around 84,000 distinct CDR3 sequences are present, less than 20% being singletons, with the ten largest covering approximately 1.5%. This specimen consisted of PBMCs, obtained after low-dose radiotherapy plus immunotherapy. These receptors were collected from a male donor with prostate cancer. The CDR3 runs from the conserved cysteine through the conserved F or W. The D gene is left open where the match is weak. Only part of the rows carry a size: once, few, many, or a class if the clone is expanded.

.	TRBV3-1	TRBJ2-7	.	CASSQGRTGYEQYF	TGTGCCAGCAGCCAAGGACGTACGGGGTACGAGCAGTACTTC
many	TRBV2	TRBJ2-3	TRBD2	CASINGVAGRTDTQYF	TGTGCCAGCATTAACGGAGTAGCGGGACGCACAGATACGCAGTATTTT
many	TRBV5-1	TRBJ1-5	TRBD1	CASSLGDRFSNQPQHF	TGCGCCAGCAGCTTGGGGGACAGGTTCAGCAATCAGCCCCAGCATTTT
many	TRBV10-3	TRBJ1-3	.	CAISSGPQYSGNTIYF	TGTGCCATCAGTTCGGGCCCTCAATACTCTGGAAACACCATATATTTT
many	TRBV7-9	TRBJ2-7	TRBD1	CASSFGQGIIVEQYF	TGTGCCAGCAGCTTCGGACAGGGGATAATTGTCGAGCAGTACTTC
.	TRBV6-2/TRBV6-3	TRBJ1-4	.	CASSYRGTNEKLFF	TGTGCCAGCAGTTATCGGGGGACTAATGAAAAACTGTTTTTT
many	TRBV4-2	TRBJ2-7	.	CASSQEEGFYEQYF	TGTGCCAGCAGCCAAGAGGAAGGGTTCTACGAGCAGTACTTC
many	TRBV6-4	TRBJ2-6	TRBD1	CASSQQGSGANVLTF	TGTGCCAGCAGCCAACAGGGGTCCGGGGCCAACGTCCTGACTTTC
many	TRBV7-8	TRBJ1-6	.	CASSSLPFGGNSPLHF	TGTGCCAGCAGCTCCCTCCCTTTTGGGGGGAATTCACCCCTCCACTTT
few	TRBV2	TRBJ2-2	TRBD2	CASSDLGLAGTGTGELFF	TGTGCCAGCAGTGACCTGGGACTAGCGGGAACGGGCACCGGGGAGCTGTTTTTT
few	TRBV20-1	TRBJ1-5	.	CSALDWTDSNQPQHF	TGCAGTGCTCTAGACTGGACTGATAGCAATCAGCCCCAGCATTTT
.	TRBV12-3/TRBV12-4	TRBJ2-1	TRBD2	CAISGSSYNEQFF	TGTGCCATAAGCGGGAGCTCCTACAATGAGCAGTTCTTC
many	TRBV4-3	TRBJ2-7	.	CASSQDLTRETHEQYF	TGCGCCAGCAGCCAAGATTTAACCCGGGAGACTCACGAGCAGTACTTC
.	TRBV2	TRBJ1-1	.	CASSGNRVAGTEAFF	TGTGCCAGCAGTGGGAACAGGGTTGCGGGCACTGAAGCTTTCTTT
many	TRBV5-4	TRBJ2-7	TRBD2	CASSWSGGSYEQYF	TGTGCCAGCAGCTGGTCCGGCGGGAGCTACGAGCAGTACTTC
once	TRBV27	TRBJ2-3	TRBD1	CASNPGGGRTDTQYF	TGTGCCAGCAACCCAGGGGGCGGACGAACAGATACGCAGTATTTT
many	TRBV28	TRBJ2-1	.	CASSFGGGVGNEQFF	TGTGCCAGCAGTTTTGGGGGCGGGGTAGGCAATGAGCAGTTCTTC
many	TRBV9	TRBJ2-5	.	CASSVSQQETQYF	TGTGCCAGCAGCGTAAGTCAACAAGAGACCCAGTACTTC
many	TRBV29-1	TRBJ1-3	.	CSVGTGLGNTIYF	TGCAGCGTTGGAACGGGACTTGGAAACACCATATATTTT
few	TRBV12-3/TRBV12-4	TRBJ2-1	.	CASSSRQVGRGNEQFF	TGTGCCAGCAGTTCCCGCCAGGTTGGTAGGGGCAATGAGCAGTTCTTC